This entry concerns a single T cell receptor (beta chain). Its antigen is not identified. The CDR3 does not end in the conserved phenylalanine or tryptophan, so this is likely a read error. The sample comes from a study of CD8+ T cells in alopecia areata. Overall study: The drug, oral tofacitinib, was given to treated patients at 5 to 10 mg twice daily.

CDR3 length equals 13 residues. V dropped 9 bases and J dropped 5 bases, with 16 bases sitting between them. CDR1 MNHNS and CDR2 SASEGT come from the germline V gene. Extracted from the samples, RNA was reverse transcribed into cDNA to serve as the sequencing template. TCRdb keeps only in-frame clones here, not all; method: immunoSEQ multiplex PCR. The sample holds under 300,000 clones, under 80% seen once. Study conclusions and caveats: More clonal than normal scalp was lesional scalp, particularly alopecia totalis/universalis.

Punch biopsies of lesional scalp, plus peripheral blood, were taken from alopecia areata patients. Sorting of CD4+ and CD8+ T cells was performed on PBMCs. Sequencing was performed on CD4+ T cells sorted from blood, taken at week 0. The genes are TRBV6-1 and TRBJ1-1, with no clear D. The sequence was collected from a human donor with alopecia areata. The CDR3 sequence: CASNEVLETEAFL. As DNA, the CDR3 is TGTGCCAGTAATGAGGTATTGGAAACTGAAGCTTTCCTT.